The 32 T cell receptor beta chains below all came from one sample that was sequenced in a study of blood T cell repertoires in COVID-19 (dated by TCRdb to 2018 to 2021). Library generation was performed with the immunoSEQ multiplex PCR assay. Drawn from immuneACCESS, this table holds only the in-frame rearrangements with V and J called that TCRdb kept. Clones are partly lost; checked studies trace under half to an unresolved V gene and leave the rest unexplained. This sample holds over 85,000 clones; around 87% were observed only once. The ten top clones hold approximately 8% of the sample. The sequenced sample was peripheral blood. These receptors originate from a human donor with acute or convalescent COVID-19. The donor label of this sample is uncertain.

This rearrangement joins TRBV5-1 to TRBJ2-1; no firm D call. CDR1 SGHRS and CDR2 YFSETQ come from the germline V gene. CDR3 length equals 11 residues. Trimming pared 5 bases from V and 8 bases from J, leaving 8 bases between. The CDR3 is CASRSPDEQFF. The CDR3 DNA is TGCGCCAGCAGGTCTCCAGATGAGCAGTTCTTC.

The rearrangement joins TRBV3-1 (or the pseudogene TRBV3-2) to TRBJ2-3; 7 bases map to TRBD2. V shed 5 bases, J shed 1 base, and the junction held 6 bases outside the gene matches. This CDR3 has 15 amino acids. Germline V gene data show CDR1 as LGHDT and CDR2 as YNNKEL (reference sequence). CDR3 sequence reads: CASSVQAGGTDTQYF. DNA for the CDR3: TGTGCCAGCAGCGTTCAGGCGGGGGGCACAGATACGCAGTATTTT.

This clone was recorded once. The chain carries TRBV28 and TRBJ1-2; 8 nucleotides agree with TRBD1. The CDR3 totals 13 residues. After removal of 4 bases from V and 4 bases from J, the junction contained 2 bases not matched to a gene. Germline-derived CDR1 and CDR2 are MDHEN and SYDVKM. DNA of the CDR3: TGTGCCAGCAGTTCAGGGGGCACCTATGGCTACACCTTC. As protein: CASSSGGTYGYTF.

V gene TRBV16 combines with J gene TRBJ1-1, with a tentative D call TRBD1 (5 bases). CDR1 and CDR2 from the germline V gene are KGHSY and FQNENV. The V and J ends lost 4 bases and 1 base respectively, with 13 bases between them. This CDR3 is built from 15 residues. CDR3 in amino acids: CASSPRGTKNTEAFF. The CDR3 DNA reads TGTGCCAGCAGCCCCCGCGGGACGAAGAACACTGAAGCTTTCTTT.

The chain couples TRBV30 to TRBJ1-3, with a possible D match to TRBD1 (6 bases). Germline CDR1 GTSNPN, CDR2 SVGIG (reference sequence). The V gene lost 7 bases and the J gene lost 1 base, with 14 bases spanning the gap. The CDR3 spans 14 residues. The CDR3 DNA is TGTGCCTATCGGACAGTTTATTCTGGAAACACCATATATTTT. This codes for CAYRTVYSGNTIYF.

The J gene is TRBJ1-6, the V gene TRBV19, with TRBD1 matching 9 bases. V dropped 3 bases and J dropped 12; count of bases not matched to a gene: 9. CDR1 is LNHDA, CDR2 SQIVND, per germline (reference sequence). This CDR3 spans 15 amino acids. CDR3 sequence reads: CASSIEGQGLRPLHF. As DNA, the CDR3 is TGTGCCAGTAGTATCGAGGGACAGGGTCTGAGACCCCTCCACTTT. Using reference TRBV19 and TRBJ1-6 for the parts outside the CDR3, the full variable domain is DGGITQSPKYLFRKEGQNVTLSCEQNLNHDAMYWYRQDPGQGLRLIYYSQIVNDFQKGDIAEGYSVSREKKESFPLTVTSAQKNPTAFYLCASSIEGQGLRPLHFGNGTRLTVT.

This chain joins TRBV9 and TRBJ1-6, with TRBD1 matching over 7 bases. Germline V gene data show CDR1 as SGDLS and CDR2 as YYNGEE. Trimming removed 7 bases from V and 6 bases from J; junction bases left unmatched: 4. The CDR3 loop spans 13 amino acids. CDR3 DNA: TGTGCCAGCTCGGGACAGCGTAATTCACCCCTCCACTTT. It specifies CASSGQRNSPLHF.

The V gene is TRBV10-3, the J gene TRBJ1-3; D uncertain. V lost 3 bases to trimming and J lost 0 bases, with 9 bases between them. The CDR3 length is 15 residues. Germline CDR1 and CDR2: ENHRY and SYGVKD. CDR3 in amino acids: CAISDSRASGNTIYF. CDR3 bases: TGTGCCATCAGTGACTCAAGAGCCTCTGGAAACACCATATATTTT.

The chain joins TRBV19 to TRBJ1-5; 10 bases line up with TRBD1. Trimming took 5 bases from V and 5 from J; bases not matched to a gene: 9. Germline CDR1 LNHDA, CDR2 SQIVND (reference sequence). The CDR3 totals 16 residues. CDR3 protein: CASSATRDRGYQPQHF. The DNA of the CDR3 is TGTGCCAGTAGTGCGACCCGGGACAGGGGTTATCAGCCCCAGCATTTT.

The CDR3 DNA reads TGTGCCAGCAGTTACTCTGGGACAGCCTCCTACGAGCAGTACTTC. Translating gives CASSYSGTASYEQYF. The chain has TRBV6-5 and TRBJ2-7; the match to TRBD1 covers 7 bases. The CDR3 is 15 residues long. The germline V gene has CDR1 MNHEY and CDR2 SVGAGI. Unmatched junction bases numbered 2, after V lost 0 bases and J lost 0 bases.

V usage is TRBV7-3 and J usage is TRBJ2-2; 9 nucleotides line up with TRBD2. The CDR3 contains 18 residues. V lost 4 bases, J lost 0 bases, and 9 bases stayed unmatched. CDR1 and CDR2 from the germline V gene are SGHTA and FQGTGA. This chain's CDR3 is CASSYRGGAGTNTGELFF. The DNA for the CDR3 is TGTGCCAGCAGCTATCGCGGGGGGGCCGGTACGAACACCGGGGAGCTGTTTTTT.

This chain joins TRBV11-3 and TRBJ2-3; weak D call: TRBD1 (5 bases). Per germline, CDR1 SGHNT and CDR2 YENEEA. CDR3 length equals 14 residues. V was cut by 5 bases and J by 4 bases, with 13 bases left in between. CDR3 DNA: TGTGCCAGCAGCCCCCGACAGAGTTCAGATACGCAGTATTTT. Its protein is CASSPRQSSDTQYF.

The chain carries TRBV7-3 and TRBJ2-7, with TRBD1 matching over 8 bases. The germline V gene encodes CDR1 SGHTA and CDR2 FQGTGA. The V gene end was trimmed by 2 bases and the J gene end by 5 bases; junction bases not matched to a gene: 5. This CDR3 has 14 amino acids. CDR3 coding DNA: TGTGCCAGCAGCTTACAGGGGGCGGTCAACGAGCAGTACTTC. Its translation: CASSLQGAVNEQYF. Full variable domain (missing parts from reference TRBV7-3 and TRBJ2-7): GAGVSQTPSNKVTEKGKYVELRCDPISGHTALYWYRQSLGQGPEFLIYFQGTGAADDSGLPNDRFFAVRPEGSVSTLKIQRTERGDSAVYLCASSLQGAVNEQYFGPGTRLTVT.

The chain joins TRBV19 to TRBJ2-1, with 9 nucleotides matching TRBD2. The germline V gene encodes CDR1 LNHDA and CDR2 SQIVND (reference sequence). V lost 4 bases to trimming and J lost 3 bases; unmatched junction nucleotides: 7. The CDR3 covers 16 residues. The CDR3 region has the DNA TGTGCCAGTAGTACCTTAAGCGGGGGGAACTACAATGAGCAGTTCTTC. Protein: CASSTLSGGNYNEQFF.

This rearrangement joins TRBV11-3 to TRBJ1-2; TRBD1 aligns across 10 bases. The CDR3 sequence is 13 residues long. Trimming at V came to 6 bases and at J to 7 bases, leaving 5 bases not matched to a gene. Per the germline V gene, CDR1 is SGHNT and CDR2 is YENEEA. The DNA for the CDR3 is TGTGCCAGCAGTCGGACAGGGGGAACTGGCTACACCTTC. Translation: CASSRTGGTGYTF.

The gene calls are TRBV9 and TRBJ2-7; 7 bases line up with TRBD1. This CDR3 spans 15 amino acids. V was clipped by 1 base and J by 3 bases; unmatched bases: 7. CDR1 and CDR2 from the germline V gene are SGDLS and YYNGEE. The CDR3 loop reads CASSVSSAGGYEQYF. In nucleotides, the CDR3 is TGTGCCAGCAGCGTAAGTTCGGCAGGGGGCTACGAGCAGTACTTC.

In DNA form, the CDR3 reads TGCGCCAGCTGCCTAAATCCGGGACAGGGGAACACTGAAGCTTTCTTT. This encodes CASCLNPGQGNTEAFF. The rearrangement joins TRBV5-1 to TRBJ1-1, with TRBD1 identical over 9 bases. Trimming cost V 7 bases and J 1 base; bases outside gene matches: 11. The V gene's germline CDR1 is SGHRS and CDR2 YFSETQ. This CDR3 contains 16 residues.

This clone was seen only once. This chain joins TRBV27 and TRBJ1-6; no clear D gene. The CDR3 has 14 residues. Germline V CDR1 and CDR2: MNHEY, SMNVEV (reference sequence). V gave up 6 bases and J gave up 7 bases, with 13 bases separating them. CDR3 sequence: CASRLDFSNSPLHF. The CDR3 region has the DNA TGTGCCAGCAGGTTGGACTTCAGCAATTCACCCCTCCACTTT.

The rearrangement joins TRBV18 to TRBJ1-1; 9 bases agree with TRBD1. Germline lookup yields CDR1 KGHSH and CDR2 LQKENI. CDR3 length equals 14 residues. V dropped 5 bases and J dropped 3; count of bases not matched to a gene: 4. CDR3 DNA: TGTGCCAGCTCAGGACAGGGGAGGGACACTGAAGCTTTCTTT. Translation gives CASSGQGRDTEAFF. The full variable domain, completed using reference TRBV18 and TRBJ1-1, is NAGVMQNPRHLVRRRGQEARLRCSPMKGHSHVYWYRQLPEEGLKFMVYLQKENIIDESGMPKERFSAEFPKEGPSILRIQQVVRGDSAAYFCASSGQGRDTEAFFGQGTRLTVV.

The genes are TRBV30 and TRBJ1-3, with D hard to call. With 0 bases removed from V and 0 bases from J, the gap between germline ends came to 6 bases. The V gene's germline CDR1 is GTSNPN and CDR2 SVGIG (reference sequence). This CDR3 contains 14 residues. DNA of the CDR3: TGTGCCTGGAGTGTACATCGCTCTGGAAACACCATATATTTT. It yields the protein CAWSVHRSGNTIYF.

This clone was counted once. J is TRBJ2-7 and V is TRBV29-1, with a weak D call TRBD2 (6 bases). The CDR3 covers 12 residues. The germline V gene has CDR1 SQVTM and CDR2 ANQGSEA. V was shortened by 4 bases and J by 5 bases, with 12 bases between the two germline ends. CDR3 amino acids: CSVVEGLNEQYF. The CDR3 coding sequence is TGCAGCGTTGTGGAGGGTTTAAACGAGCAGTACTTC.

The gene calls are TRBV6-5 and TRBJ2-2; tentative D call: TRBD1 (6 bases). The V and J ends lost 5 bases and 1 base respectively, with 8 bases between them. Germline V lookup: CDR1 MNHEY, CDR2 SVGAGI. CDR3 length equals 14 residues. In DNA, the CDR3 is TGTGCCAGCAGTCCACAGGGGAACACCGGGGAGCTGTTTTTT. Translated, it gives CASSPQGNTGELFF.

This chain links TRBV21-1 with TRBJ2-1; no DNA check was done on the table's D call, TRBD1. TRBV21-1 is recorded as a pseudogene. This CDR3 has 17 amino acids. CDR3 DNA sequence: TGTGCCAGCAGCAAAGCGAGGTCCGGGACAGATTCTAATGAGCAGTTCTTC. The encoded protein is CASSKARSGTDSNEQFF.

The chain combines TRBV3-1 (or the pseudogene TRBV3-2) with TRBJ1-6, with TRBD1 identical over 7 bases. Germline CDR1 reads LGHDT; CDR2 reads YNNKEL (reference sequence). V shed 6 bases and J 2 bases; nucleotides not matched to a gene: 4. The CDR3 totals 15 residues. The CDR3 region has the DNA TGTGCCAGCAGAACAGGGGTTACCTATAATTCACCCCTCCACTTT. Translating it yields CASRTGVTYNSPLHF.

V is TRBV7-9 and J is TRBJ1-4, with a possible D match to TRBD1 (6 bases). V shed 0 bases and J shed 8 bases, with 10 bases lying between them. The CDR3 has 14 amino acids. Germline CDR1 SEHNR, CDR2 FQNEAQ (reference sequence). CDR3 DNA: TGTGCCAGCAGCTTAGCGGGGGCCGTGGAAAAACTGTTTTTT. This sequence encodes CASSLAGAVEKLFF.

In DNA form, the CDR3 reads TGTGCCAGCTCACCGGGACTAGCAGAAACCGAGCAGTTCTTC. Translation: CASSPGLAETEQFF. V usage is TRBV18 and J usage is TRBJ2-1, with TRBD2 matching 9 bases. This CDR3 has 14 amino acids. Germline CDR1 and CDR2: KGHSH and LQKENI. The V segment lost 3 bases and the J segment 10 bases; nucleotides outside the gene matches: 7. The variable domain in full, completed from reference TRBV18 and TRBJ2-1, reads NAGVMQNPRHLVRRRGQEARLRCSPMKGHSHVYWYRQLPEEGLKFMVYLQKENIIDESGMPKERFSAEFPKEGPSILRIQQVVRGDSAAYFCASSPGLAETEQFFGPGTRLTVL.

This clone was recorded once. The chain joins TRBV7-9 to TRBJ1-1, with D unclear. Germline V gene data show CDR1 as SEHNR and CDR2 as FQNEAQ (reference sequence). Trimming cost V 5 bases and J 6 bases, with 22 bases left between them. The CDR3 covers 16 residues. CDR3 DNA: TGTGCCAGCAGCCACCTCCGGGGTAAGACTCTTTCTGAAGCTTTCTTT. Amino acids: CASSHLRGKTLSEAFF.

This chain uses TRBV6-6 with TRBJ2-2; D possibly corresponds to TRBD2 (5 bases). Trimming cost V 1 base and J 3 bases, with 12 bases left between them. The CDR3 covers 16 residues. Germline values: CDR1 MNHNY, CDR2 SVGAGI (reference sequence). The CDR3 DNA sequence: TGTGCCAGCAGTTACTATTCGGGGTACGACACCGGGGAGCTGTTTTTT. It codes for CASSYYSGYDTGELFF.

The chain combines TRBV6-5 with TRBJ2-2, with D maybe TRBD1 (5 bases). The V end was cut by 0 bases, the J end by 4 bases, with 12 bases between. The germline CDR1 and CDR2 sequences are MNHEY and SVGAGI. The CDR3 consists of 16 residues. Written as DNA, the CDR3 is TGTGCCAGCAGTTACTCCGGCAGGGTCGGCACCGGGGAGCTGTTTTTT. It is translated as CASSYSGRVGTGELFF.

The chain joins TRBV27 to TRBJ1-1; tentatively, D is TRBD1 (6 bases). The germline gives CDR1 MNHEY, CDR2 SMNVEV (reference sequence). V lost 3 bases, J lost 4 bases, and 15 bases lay in between. The CDR3 covers 15 residues. CDR3 residues: CASSFAGALSTEAFF. Here the CDR3 DNA reads TGTGCCAGCAGTTTCGCGGGGGCCCTTAGCACTGAAGCTTTCTTT.

The rearrangement links TRBV15 to TRBJ1-1; D not resolved. Between the trimmed V and J ends, which lost 4 bases and 2 bases, there was a span of 20 bases. Germline-derived CDR1 and CDR2 are LNHNV and YYDKDF (reference sequence). This CDR3 contains 17 residues. CDR3 region: CATSTPLPGDFNTEAFF. The CDR3 DNA follows: TGTGCCACCAGCACTCCCTTACCTGGAGACTTTAACACTGAAGCTTTCTTT.

The chain has TRBV4-1 and TRBJ2-1, with a weak D call TRBD1 (6 bases). Trimming left V 8 bases short and J 10 bases short, with 12 bases between. Germline lookup yields CDR1 MGHRA and CDR2 YSYEKL. This CDR3 is built from 11 residues. The CDR3 sequence: CASRNREEQFF. The CDR3 nucleotides read TGCGCCAGCCGTAACAGGGAAGAGCAGTTCTTC.